The clone carrying this T cell receptor beta chain was recorded once. This sample stems from a study of blood T cell repertoires in COVID-19. Produced via immunoSEQ multiplex PCR; TCRdb's table is partial and in-frame only. Here the sample spans about 200,000 clones, around 80% being singletons. CDR3 length equals 14 residues. The V end lost 4 bases, the J end lost 3 bases, and 12 bases lay between the germline ends. The germline gives CDR1 LGHNA, CDR2 YSLEER. The specimen sequenced was peripheral blood. The sequence came from a woman of 80 years or more with acute or convalescent COVID-19. The rearrangement joins TRBV4-3 to TRBJ1-1; D is perhaps TRBD1 (6 bases). CDR3 DNA sequence: TGCGCCAGCAGCCCCATCGGACAGTACACTGAAGCTTTCTTT. Protein sequence: CASSPIGQYTEAFF.